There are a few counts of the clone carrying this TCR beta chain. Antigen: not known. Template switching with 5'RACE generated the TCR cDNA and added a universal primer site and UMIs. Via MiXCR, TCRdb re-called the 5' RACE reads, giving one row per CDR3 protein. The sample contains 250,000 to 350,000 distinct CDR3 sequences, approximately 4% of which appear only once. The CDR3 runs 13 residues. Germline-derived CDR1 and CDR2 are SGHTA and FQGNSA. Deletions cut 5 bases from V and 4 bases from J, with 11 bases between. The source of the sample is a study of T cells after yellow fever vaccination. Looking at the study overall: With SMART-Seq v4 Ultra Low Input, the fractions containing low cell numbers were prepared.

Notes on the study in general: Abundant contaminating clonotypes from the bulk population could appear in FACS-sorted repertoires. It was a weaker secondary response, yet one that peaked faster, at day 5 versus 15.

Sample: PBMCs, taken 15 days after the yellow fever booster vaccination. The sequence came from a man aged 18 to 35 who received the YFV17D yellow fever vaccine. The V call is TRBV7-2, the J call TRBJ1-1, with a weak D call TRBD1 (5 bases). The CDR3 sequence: CASSPFGGTEAFF. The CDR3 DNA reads TGTGCCAGCAGCCCCTTCGGGGGCACTGAAGCTTTCTTT.